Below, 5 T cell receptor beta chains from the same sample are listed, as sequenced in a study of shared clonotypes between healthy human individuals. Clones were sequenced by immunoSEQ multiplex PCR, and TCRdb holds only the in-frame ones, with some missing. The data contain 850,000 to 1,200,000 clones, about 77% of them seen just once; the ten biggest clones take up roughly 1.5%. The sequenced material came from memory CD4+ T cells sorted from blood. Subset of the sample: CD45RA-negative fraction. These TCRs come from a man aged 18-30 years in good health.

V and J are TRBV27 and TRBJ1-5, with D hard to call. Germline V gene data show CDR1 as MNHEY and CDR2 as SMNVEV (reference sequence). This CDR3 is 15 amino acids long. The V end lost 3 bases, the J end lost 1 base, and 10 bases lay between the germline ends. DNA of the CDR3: TGTGCCAGCAGTTTGTTTTTGGGCAGCAATCAGCCCCAGCATTTT. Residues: CASSLFLGSNQPQHF.

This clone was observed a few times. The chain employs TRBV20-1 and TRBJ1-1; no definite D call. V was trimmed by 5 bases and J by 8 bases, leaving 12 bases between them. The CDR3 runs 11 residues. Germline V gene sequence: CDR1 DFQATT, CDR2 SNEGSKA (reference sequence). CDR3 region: CSAPRQVEAFF. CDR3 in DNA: TGCAGTGCTCCCCGGCAGGTAGAAGCTTTCTTT.

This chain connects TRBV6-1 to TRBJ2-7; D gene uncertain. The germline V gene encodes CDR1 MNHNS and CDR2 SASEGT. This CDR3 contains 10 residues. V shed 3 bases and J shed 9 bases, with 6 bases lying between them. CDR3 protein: CASSDTRQYF. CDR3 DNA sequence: TGTGCCAGCAGTGATACCCGGCAGTACTTC.

CDR3 loop: CASSSRSTGGGTEAFF. CDR3 bases: TGTGCCAGCAGCTCCCGATCGACAGGAGGGGGGACTGAAGCTTTCTTT. This rearrangement joins TRBV9 to TRBJ1-1, with D perhaps TRBD1 (6 bases). This CDR3 has 16 residues. CDR1 and CDR2 from the germline V gene are SGDLS and YYNGEE. V gave up 4 bases and J gave up 5 bases, with 21 bases separating them. Full variable domain (rest looked up from reference TRBV9 and TRBJ1-1): DSGVTQTPKHLITATGQRVTLRCSPRSGDLSVYWYQQSLDQGLQFLIQYYNGEERAKGNILERFSAQQFPDLHSELNLSSLELGDSALYFCASSSRSTGGGTEAFFGQGTRLTVV.

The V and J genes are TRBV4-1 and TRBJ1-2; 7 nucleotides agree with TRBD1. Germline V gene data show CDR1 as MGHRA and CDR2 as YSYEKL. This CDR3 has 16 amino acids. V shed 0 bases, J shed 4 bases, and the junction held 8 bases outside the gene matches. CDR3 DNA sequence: TGCGCCAGCAGCCAAGACCCTCCGGGGACAGCCTATGGCTACACCTTC. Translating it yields CASSQDPPGTAYGYTF.